Following are 10 T cell receptor beta chains from one sample sequenced in a study of OX40 agonist ivuxolimab in advanced cancers. Profiling relied on immunoSEQ multiplex PCR, and the TCRdb table lists in-frame clones only, not all of them. The data contain about 79,000 clones, about 91% of them singletons. The sequences come from CD4+ or CD8+ T cells sorted from blood, collected in a trial of the OX40 agonist ivuxolimab. Receptors originate from an adult with an advanced solid tumor such as melanoma, head and neck, liver or kidney cancer.

The CDR3 DNA reads TGTGCCAGCAGCCGTCTGGGACTAGCGGGCTCAGATACGCAGTATTTT. Its protein product is CASSRLGLAGSDTQYF. This rearrangement joins TRBV7-9 to TRBJ2-3; 12 nucleotides match TRBD2. The CDR3 spans 16 residues. The V segment lost 5 bases and the J segment 4 bases; nucleotides outside the gene matches: 7. CDR1 is SEHNR and CDR2 is FQNEAQ in the germline V gene (reference sequence). Combining the CDR3 with reference TRBV7-9 and TRBJ2-3 gives the whole variable domain DTGVSQNPRHKITKRGQNVTFRCDPISEHNRLYWYRQTLGQGPEFLTYFQNEAQLEKSRLLSDRFSAERPKGSFSTLEIQRTEQGDSAMYLCASSRLGLAGSDTQYFGPGTRLTVL.

The gene calls are TRBV29-1 and TRBJ1-2; 9 bases map to TRBD1. Germline CDR1 SQVTM, CDR2 ANQGSEA. The CDR3 runs to 13 residues. The CDR3 loop reads CSVPGQGIGGYTF. The CDR3 nucleotides read TGCAGTGTCCCGGGACAGGGTATTGGTGGCTACACCTTC.

This clone was counted a single time. The chain recombines TRBV18 with TRBJ1-6; the D gene is possibly TRBD1 (5 bases). Trimming left V 4 bases short and J 5 bases short, with 12 bases between. Per germline, CDR1 KGHSH and CDR2 LQKENI. This CDR3 region has 15 residues. In DNA form, the CDR3 reads TGTGCCAGCTCACGTATCGGGACGGATAATTCACCCCTCCACTTT. Translated: CASSRIGTDNSPLHF.

V gene TRBV29-1 combines with J gene TRBJ2-5, with TRBD2 matching 15 bases. This CDR3 spans 18 amino acids. From germline, CDR1 is SQVTM and CDR2 ANQGSEA. V shed 7 bases and J 4 bases; nucleotides not matched to a gene: 16. As DNA, the CDR3 is TGCAGCGGAGATGCCGGGACTAGCGGGAGGCCTGGGAGAGAGACCCAGTACTTC. Translation: CSGDAGTSGRPGRETQYF.

This sequence joins TRBV25-1 and TRBJ2-5; 9 bases line up with TRBD1. Losses at the gene ends were 3 bases for V and 6 bases for J; bases not matched to a gene: 5. Germline loops: CDR1 MGHDK, CDR2 SYGVNS. The CDR3 contains 14 residues. The DNA of the CDR3 is TGTGCCAGCAGTGACTGGGACAGGGCTAAGACCCAGTACTTC. As protein: CASSDWDRAKTQYF. Full variable domain (rest looked up from reference TRBV25-1 and TRBJ2-5): EADIYQTPRYLVIGTGKKITLECSQTMGHDKMYWYQQDPGMELHLIHYSYGVNSTEKGDLSSESTVSRIRTEHFPLTLESARPSHTSQYLCASSDWDRAKTQYFGPGTRLLVL.

CDR3 nucleotide sequence: TGTGCCAGCTCACCGAAGGGAAGGACTAGCGGTTACAATGAGCAGTTCTTC. Residues: CASSPKGRTSGYNEQFF. The chain recombines TRBV18 with TRBJ2-1, with 10 bases that match TRBD2. The V segment lost 3 bases and the J segment 4 bases; nucleotides outside the gene matches: 9. Germline values: CDR1 KGHSH, CDR2 LQKENI. CDR3 length equals 17 residues. The variable domain in full, completed from reference TRBV18 and TRBJ2-1, reads NAGVMQNPRHLVRRRGQEARLRCSPMKGHSHVYWYRQLPEEGLKFMVYLQKENIIDESGMPKERFSAEFPKEGPSILRIQQVVRGDSAAYFCASSPKGRTSGYNEQFFGPGTRLTVL.

V and J are TRBV11-2 and TRBJ2-7, with D perhaps TRBD1 or TRBD2 (5 bases each). This CDR3 has 16 residues. The germline V gene encodes CDR1 SGHAT and CDR2 FQNNGV. V lost 4 bases and J lost 6, with 22 bases in between. In DNA form, the CDR3 reads TGTGCCAGCAGCTCCCAGGGTCGGTCGGCGAGGGCCGAGCAGTACTTC. This encodes CASSSQGRSARAEQYF.

This chain joins TRBV4-2 and TRBJ2-1; 10 bases match TRBD2. CDR3 length: 16 amino acids. Germline loops: CDR1 LGHNA, CDR2 YNFKEQ. V was pared by 1 base and J by 7 bases, with 7 bases of the junction left unmatched. DNA of the CDR3: TGTGCCAGCAGCCAAGGTAGGCTAGCGGGAGCTAATGAGCAGTTCTTC. Residues: CASSQGRLAGANEQFF.

The rearrangement links TRBV19 to TRBJ2-4, with a tentative D call TRBD1 (5 bases). V was cut by 4 bases and J by 3 bases, with 13 bases left in between. The CDR3 runs to 15 residues. CDR1 and CDR2 (germline): LNHDA, SQIVND (reference sequence). The CDR3 sequence: CASSNPGIGKNIQYF. In nucleotides, the CDR3 is TGTGCCAGTAGTAACCCAGGGATAGGCAAAAACATTCAGTACTTC.

The chain employs TRBV10-3 and TRBJ2-3; D is possibly TRBD2 (6 bases). Germline-derived CDR1 and CDR2 are ENHRY and SYGVKD. Trimming removed 6 bases at V and 5 bases at J, with 18 bases between. CDR3 length equals 15 residues. The CDR3 sequence is CAIRPSSARRDTQYF. The CDR3 DNA reads TGTGCCATCAGGCCCTCTAGCGCCCGGAGAGATACGCAGTATTTT.